This TCR beta chain came from a study of blood T cell repertoires in COVID-19. For the study at large: The cDNA or gDNA used as material had been derived from T cells, B-cell-depleted T cells, or PBMCs.

Libraries were prepared by immunoSEQ multiplex PCR; TCRdb keeps only in-frame clonotypes and omits some of them. Counted here are under 50,000 clones, about 82% occurring once; the ten biggest clones make up about 40%. The CDR3 contains 15 residues. Germline CDR1 MNHEY, CDR2 SVGAGI. V shed 4 bases and J shed 2 bases, with 15 bases lying between them. V and J are TRBV6-5 and TRBJ2-7; perhaps TRBD1 as D (6 bases). This receptor was taken from an older man with active or convalescent COVID-19. Sequenced sample: peripheral blood. CDR3 DNA: TGTGCCAGCAGTTCCGGCCGGGACACACCCTACGAGCAGTACTTC. This codes for CASSSGRDTPYEQYF.